Each of the 16 T cell receptor beta chains below was sequenced from the same sample in a study of T cells in Graves' hyperthyroidism and ophthalmopathy. There were TCR beta CDR3 regions amplified from RNA transcripts. The study used the HTBI primer set for a first-round RT-PCR of the TCR CDR3. Each CDR3 protein gets one entry after TCRdb re-called the multiplex PCR reads with MiXCR. The sample holds around 350,000 distinct CDR3 sequences, about 19% seen once. The material sequenced was blood. The receptors were sampled from a young woman with Graves' hyperthyroidism.

Worth noting for this clonotype: Relative to the germline gene, one junction end is altered; a read error may explain this. CDR3 amino acids: CATSDLPRDIPGNGYTF. In nucleotides, the CDR3 is TGTGCCACCAGTGATTTACCACGGGACATCCCCGGCAATGGTTACACCTTC. The chain is built from TRBV24-1 and TRBJ1-2; tentative D call: TRBD1 (6 bases). This CDR3 contains 17 residues. Germline loops: CDR1 KGHDR, CDR2 SFDVKD.

This clonotype was observed at least ten times. The chain is built from TRBV12-3 or TRBV12-4 and TRBJ2-5; 10 bases map to TRBD2. The CDR3 has 15 residues. With 2 bases clipped from V and 4 bases from J, the junction kept 4 bases outside the gene matches. The CDR3 sequence is CASSLRAGGRETQYF. CDR3 coding DNA: TGTGCCAGCAGTTTAAGAGCGGGGGGGCGAGAGACCCAGTACTTC.

This clonotype was recorded at least ten times. The rearrangement uses TRBV4-1 and TRBJ2-5; 12 nucleotides agree with TRBD2. V dropped 4 bases and J dropped 3; count of bases not matched to a gene: 6. Germline CDR1 MGHRA, CDR2 YSYEKL. This CDR3 has 16 residues. CDR3 protein: CASSPGLAGKKETQYF. The DNA of the CDR3 is TGCGCCAGCAGCCCTGGACTAGCGGGGAAAAAAGAGACCCAGTACTTC.

In this sample, this clonotype turned up many times. The gene calls are TRBV6-2 or TRBV6-3 and TRBJ1-3, with 7 nucleotides matching TRBD1. The trim removed 2 bases at V and 0 bases at J, leaving 10 bases unmatched. The CDR3 consists of 18 residues. Germline V lookup: CDR1 MNHEY, CDR2 SVGEGT. Here the CDR3 DNA reads TGTGCCAGCAGTTACCGGGGGGATACAGGGGCCTCTGGAAACACCATATATTTT. Translating gives CASSYRGDTGASGNTIYF.

The genes are TRBV12-3 or TRBV12-4 and TRBJ1-2, with D possibly matching TRBD1 (5 bases). This CDR3 comprises 15 residues. The ends were cut back, 1 base at V and 0 bases at J, with 9 bases in the middle. For the CDR3, the DNA is TGTGCCAGCAGTTTAGGGGACCGTTCTAACTATGGCTACACCTTC. It translates to CASSLGDRSNYGYTF.

Ten or more counts support this clonotype. The J gene is TRBJ2-7, the V gene TRBV30, with D maybe TRBD2 (5 bases). Trimming removed 1 base at V and 10 bases at J, with 11 bases between. Germline V gene lookup returns CDR1 GTSNPN and CDR2 SVGIG (reference sequence). The CDR3 is 11 residues long. CDR3 residues: CAWSGASTQYF. The CDR3 DNA reads TGTGCCTGGAGTGGCGCTAGCACACAGTACTTC.

The CDR3 sequence: CASSQEAAQGGETQYF. The CDR3, as DNA: TGTGCCAGCAGTCAAGAGGCCGCCCAGGGGGGAGAGACCCAGTACTTC. V and J are TRBV12-3 or TRBV12-4 and TRBJ2-5; tentatively, D is TRBD1 (7 bases). This CDR3 region has 16 residues. The ends were cut back, 5 bases at V and 4 bases at J, with 20 bases in the middle.

The chain combines TRBV20-1 with TRBJ2-2, with 8 bases fitting TRBD1. Germline values: CDR1 DFQATT, CDR2 SNEGSKA (reference sequence). Trimming cost V 4 bases and J 2 bases; bases outside gene matches: 3. The CDR3 has 14 residues. The CDR3 sequence: CSAIGTGNTGELFF. The CDR3 DNA reads as TGCAGTGCTATCGGGACAGGCAACACCGGGGAGCTGTTTTTT.

This clonotype was found many times. The chain combines TRBV4-1 with TRBJ2-7; tentative D call: TRBD2 (6 bases). CDR3 size: 12 residues. Germline V gene lookup returns CDR1 MGHRA and CDR2 YSYEKL. V was trimmed by 10 bases and J by 3 bases, leaving 13 bases between them. The CDR3 DNA sequence: TGCGCCACCCTCCAGGGAGGCTACGAGCAGTACTTC. Encoded protein: CATLQGGYEQYF.

Ten or more counts support this clonotype. This chain links TRBV24-1 with TRBJ2-7, with D unresolved. Trimming stripped 4 bases from V and 6 bases from J, with 18 bases between. This CDR3 comprises 15 residues. CDR1 and CDR2 (germline): KGHDR, SFDVKD. The CDR3 here is CATSDGSLSRGEQYF. The CDR3 nucleotides are TGTGCCACCAGTGACGGCTCTCTATCTCGTGGCGAGCAGTACTTC.

The chain employs TRBV5-1 and TRBJ1-3; no clear D. Germline values: CDR1 SGHRS, CDR2 YFSETQ. This CDR3 comprises 15 residues. V was shortened by 0 bases and J by 3 bases, with 10 bases between the two germline ends. The CDR3 nucleotides are TGCGCCAGCAGCTTGGCCCTCGGAATTGGAAACACCATATATTTT. Encoded protein: CASSLALGIGNTIYF.

This sequence joins TRBV7-8 and TRBJ2-7, with 9 positions matching TRBD1. Looked up from germline, CDR1 is SGHVS and CDR2 is FQNEAQ. V lost 4 bases to trimming and J lost 2 bases; unmatched junction nucleotides: 6. The CDR3 consists of 15 residues. This CDR3 is CASSSNRGPPYEQYF. DNA of the CDR3: TGTGCCAGCAGCTCCAACAGGGGGCCCCCCTACGAGCAGTACTTC.

This clonotype was recorded at least ten times. The V gene is TRBV7-8, the J gene TRBJ1-3; D is possibly TRBD1 (6 bases). The CDR3 covers 15 residues. Trimming left V 5 bases short and J 4 bases short, with 15 bases between. Germline V gene data show CDR1 as SGHVS and CDR2 as FQNEAQ. This CDR3 is CASSRRGGPGNTIYF. As DNA, the CDR3 is TGTGCCAGCAGCCGACGTGGGGGGCCGGGAAACACCATATATTTT.

This clonotype occurred many times. The rearrangement joins TRBV6-5 to TRBJ1-1, with D possibly matching TRBD1 (5 bases). In germline, CDR1 is MNHEY, CDR2 SVGAGI. The CDR3 runs to 14 residues. Trimming removed 3 bases from V and 2 bases from J, with 10 bases in between. CDR3 in DNA: TGTGCCAGCAGTTATTTGGGACCAAACACTGAAGCTTTCTTT. This encodes CASSYLGPNTEAFF.

This clonotype was recorded many times. V and J are TRBV5-6 and TRBJ2-2; D is unresolved. Germline V gene lookup returns CDR1 SGHDT and CDR2 YYEEEE. V was clipped by 6 bases and J by 3 bases, with 18 bases between them. The CDR3 length is 16 residues. The chain's CDR3 is CASTPQPRSDTGELFF. The CDR3, as DNA: TGTGCCAGCACCCCTCAGCCCAGGTCAGACACCGGGGAGCTGTTTTTT.

This clonotype was found many times. The V gene is TRBV27, the J gene TRBJ2-7; D may match TRBD1 or TRBD2 (6 bases each). The CDR3 loop spans 14 amino acids. The germline V gene encodes CDR1 MNHEY and CDR2 SMNVEV (reference sequence). Trimming left V 2 bases short and J 6 bases short, with 14 bases between. CDR3 loop: CASSLRARGGEQYF. CDR3 in DNA: TGTGCCAGCAGTTTAAGGGCCAGGGGAGGCGAGCAGTACTTC.